The 10 T cell receptor beta chains given below trace back to one sample, sequenced in a study of siplizumab effects on memory and regulatory T cells. Sequencing was performed with immunoSEQ multiplex PCR; in TCRdb, only in-frame clones are kept and a portion is missing. The top ten hold roughly 0.17% of the sample, which has approximately 120,000 clones, 93% seen once. What was sequenced was non-Treg CD4+ T cells sorted from blood. These receptors were collected from a human donor in good health.

CDR3 DNA: TGCGCCAGCAGCCAAGTGGGCCGGGTCAGGGGAGTCGATACGCAGTATTTT. This sequence encodes CASSQVGRVRGVDTQYF. The rearrangement links TRBV4-1 to TRBJ2-3; D perhaps matches TRBD1 (6 bases). From germline, CDR1 is MGHRA and CDR2 YSYEKL. Trimming removed 1 base from V and 6 bases from J, with 20 bases in between. The length of the CDR3 is 17 residues.

This clone was observed a single time. The rearrangement joins TRBV11-1 to TRBJ1-5; D might be TRBD1 (5 bases). Germline CDR1 and CDR2: SGHAT and FQDESV (reference sequence). CDR3 length: 13 amino acids. Trimming removed 1 base from V and 5 bases from J, with 6 bases in between. The CDR3 bases are TGTGCCAGCAGCTTAGGGGGGGATCAGCCCCAGCATTTT. This translates into CASSLGGDQPQHF.

J is TRBJ1-5 and V is TRBV6-5; possibly TRBD1 for D (5 bases). V shed 6 bases and J shed 1 base, with 13 bases lying between them. The germline CDR1 and CDR2 sequences are MNHEY and SVGAGI. The length of the CDR3 is 15 residues. CDR3 in DNA: TGTGCCAGCAGCCAGGGACCGTGGAGCAATCAGCCCCAGCATTTT. It yields the protein CASSQGPWSNQPQHF.

The chain has TRBV6-5 and TRBJ1-1; D remains ambiguous. CDR1 is MNHEY and CDR2 is SVGAGI in the germline V gene. The CDR3 has 10 residues. V was shortened by 8 bases and J by 5 bases, with 6 bases between the two germline ends. The CDR3 reads CASWGTEAFF. CDR3 nucleotides: TGTGCCAGCTGGGGTACTGAAGCTTTCTTT.

A single count supports this clone. The V call is TRBV7-2, the J call TRBJ2-1; D gene unclear. The V gene's germline CDR1 is SGHTA and CDR2 FQGNSA. V shed 3 bases and J shed 6 bases, with 15 bases lying between them. The CDR3 extends over 15 amino acids. The CDR3 here is CASSLRWQNGNEQFF. CDR3 sequence (DNA): TGTGCCAGCAGCTTGAGGTGGCAAAACGGCAATGAGCAGTTCTTC.

This chain connects TRBV5-5 to TRBJ2-3; 11 bases match TRBD1. V lost 4 bases and J lost 2; bases outside the gene matches: 3. Germline CDR1 is SGHKS and CDR2 is YYEKEE (reference sequence). The CDR3 has 15 amino acids. CDR3: CASSSGQGATDTQYF. As DNA, the CDR3 is TGTGCCAGCAGCAGCGGACAGGGGGCCACAGATACGCAGTATTTT. Complete variable domain (other parts from reference TRBV5-5 and TRBJ2-3): DAGVTQSPTHLIKTRGQQVTLRCSPISGHKSVSWYQQVLGQGPQFIFQYYEKEERGRGNFPDRFSARQFPNYSSELNVNALLLGDSALYLCASSSGQGATDTQYFGPGTRLTVL.

This chain connects TRBV7-2 to TRBJ2-2, with unresolved D. The CDR3 sequence is 15 residues long. CDR1 and CDR2 (germline): SGHTA, FQGNSA. V was trimmed by 3 bases and J by 5 bases, leaving 13 bases between them. The CDR3 DNA reads TGTGCCAGCAGCTTCAGTCCCCTGCTAACCGGGGAGCTGTTTTTT. Translated: CASSFSPLLTGELFF. The full variable domain, rest sourced from reference TRBV7-2 and TRBJ2-2, is GAGVSQSPSNKVTEKGKDVELRCDPISGHTALYWYRQSLGQGLEFLIYFQGNSAPDKSGLPSDRFSAERTGGSVSTLTIQRTQQEDSAVYLCASSFSPLLTGELFFGEGSRLTVL.

This clone was counted once. This chain joins TRBV18 and TRBJ2-1, with unresolved D. Trimming cost V 2 bases and J 6 bases, with 11 bases left between them. The germline V gene encodes CDR1 KGHSH and CDR2 LQKENI. This CDR3 is 14 amino acids long. In DNA form, the CDR3 reads TGTGCCAGCTCACCAGATATTGTGCTCAATGAGCAGTTCTTC. Protein: CASSPDIVLNEQFF. The variable domain in full, completed from reference TRBV18 and TRBJ2-1, reads NAGVMQNPRHLVRRRGQEARLRCSPMKGHSHVYWYRQLPEEGLKFMVYLQKENIIDESGMPKERFSAEFPKEGPSILRIQQVVRGDSAAYFCASSPDIVLNEQFFGPGTRLTVL.

The chain combines TRBV28 with TRBJ2-7; 9 positions match TRBD2. Trimming removed 4 bases from V and 4 bases from J; junction bases left unmatched: 14. CDR1 is MDHEN, CDR2 SYDVKM, per germline. There are 17 residues in the CDR3. This CDR3 is CASSSPPGDTSGYEQYF. CDR3 sequence (DNA): TGTGCCAGCAGTTCCCCCCCCGGGGATACTAGCGGGTACGAGCAGTACTTC.

In this sample, this clone turned up once. V usage is TRBV9 and J usage is TRBJ2-3, with 8 bases fitting TRBD2. This CDR3 is 15 amino acids long. V lost 0 bases to trimming and J lost 2 bases; unmatched junction nucleotides: 2. Germline V gene sequence: CDR1 SGDLS, CDR2 YYNGEE. CDR3 in DNA: TGTGCCAGCAGCGTAGGGGGACTAGACACAGATACGCAGTATTTT. Translation: CASSVGGLDTDTQYF.